The clone carrying this TCR beta chain was recorded once. These data originate in a study of T-cell memory formation after mild COVID-19. Turning to the study itself: TCR clusters showed largely donor specificity.

Via MiXCR, TCRdb re-called the 5' RACE reads, giving one row per CDR3 protein. The sample has under 650,000 distinct CDR3 sequences; under 20% are singletons. Trimming removed 4 bases from V and 3 bases from J; junction bases left unmatched: 6. The CDR3 consists of 15 residues. The germline V gene encodes CDR1 SGHKS and CDR2 YYEKEE (reference sequence). Sequencing input: PBMCs or a T cell subset sorted from them (not recorded which). V and J are TRBV5-5 and TRBJ2-3, with 9 bases aligning to TRBD2. The TCR comes from an adult woman who had mild COVID-19 (a few samples of this study predate the infection). Cell type and time point are not known. The CDR3: CASSPRGGRTDTQYF. CDR3 sequence (DNA): TGTGCCAGCAGCCCGCGGGGGGGCAGGACAGATACGCAGTATTTT.